This note documents a single T cell receptor (beta chain) sequence. What this receptor recognizes is not known. The record has no base qualities; no much larger clone is one base away. The record originates from a study of response to subunit inactivated influenza vaccine (dated by TCRdb to the late 2010s). Regarding the complete study: Deep quantitative T cell receptor repertoire profiling was used in the study to track responses to a trivalent subunit inactivated influenza vaccine.

Receptors were amplified or captured by RT-PCR. The sequencer was an Illumina HiSeq 2500. The raw public data were reprocessed by TCRdb itself: fastp quality trimming at Q25, MiXCR clonotype calling, in-frame beta chains only. Entries are consolidated by CDR3 protein sequence, retaining the most common genes and DNA. Recorded for this sample are about 520,000 distinct CDR3 sequences; less than 30% of them occurred a single time. The top ten hold under 2.5% of the sample. V is cut back by 6 bases and J by 2 bases, with 5 bases in the junction unmatched. CDR1 and CDR2, per the germline V gene (reference sequence), are DFQATT and SNEGSKA. From cysteine to phenylalanine, the CDR3 is 14 amino acids long. The DNA shown is the 42-base CDR3, in frame from base 1. Results the study describes overall, beyond this receptor: According to the authors, only a limited number of new T cells may be recruited by each seasonal influenza vaccination.

The sequence links TRBV20-1 to TRBJ2-4, and TRBD1 matches 9 of the central bases. This receptor was obtained from a man between 50 and 59 years old who received an inactivated influenza vaccine. Donor details come from another sample of the same person, matched by shared clones. The sequenced sample was CD4+ T cells sorted from PBMCs, obtained around 5 days after vaccination. The base sequence is TGCAGTGCGCGGACAGGGGTGACCAAAAACATTCAGTACTTC. This is translated as CSARTGVTKNIQYF.